Here is one T cell receptor (beta chain) with its context. Its target is not known. This record belongs to a study of cytomegalovirus exposure and HLA in healthy donors. On the study more broadly: Within the Caucasian-associated ancestry cluster were roughly 81% of the roughly 400 genotyped donors.

Amplification used 60 Vbeta primers and 13 Jbeta primers. Authors' data handling: Roughly 11 million shared chains were among the 80 million or so unique TCR beta chains that a later analysis counted. Method: immunoSEQ multiplex PCR; TCRdb's copy keeps in-frame clones and lacks some. Clone size and V and J calls were adopted from that table, with D and trimming inferred from the DNA. The profile shows around 130,000 clones, 81% of them singletons. The CDR3 has 14 amino acids. The V gene end was trimmed by 8 bases and the J gene end by 2 bases; junction bases not matched to a gene: 5. Germline values: CDR1 MNHNY, CDR2 SVGAGI (reference sequence). Overall study findings and caveats: Later analysis associated a missense DCLRE1C variant with TCR beta V- and J-gene trimming. The sole available immune exposure information was CMV serostatus.

This TCR was sampled from a woman in her forties in good health and CMV-seronegative. V is TRBV6-6 and J is TRBJ2-1; TRBD2 agrees at 8 bases. The specimen sequenced was PBMCs. The CDR3 reads CASFGSGAYNEQFF. The CDR3 nucleotides are TGTGCCAGCTTCGGTAGCGGGGCCTACAATGAGCAGTTCTTC.